A selection of T cell receptor beta chains follows, all from one sample in a study of breast tumors, draining lymph nodes, adjacent tissues. Each CDR3 protein is one row after TCRdb ran MiXCR on the multiplex PCR reads. Of about 130,000 distinct CDR3 sequences listed, approximately 21% are singletons. The sample comprised axillary lymph node tissue. The origin of the receptors is a female donor with breast cancer. Some clones in this sample may be carry-over from other donors' samples. Each CDR3 is given with its conserved first and last residue. The order of the fields is V gene, clone size, D gene, CDR3 length, J gene, CDR3 DNA, CDR3 protein. D genes are given only for firm matches. Some rows have no size entry. The others give once, few or many, or a class for an expanded clone.

TRBV5-4	many	.	13	TRBJ2-7	TGTGCCAGCAGTTTGAGGGGAACCTACGAGCAGTACTTC	CASSLRGTYEQYF
TRBV6-2/TRBV6-3	few	.	15	TRBJ1-2	TGTGCCAGCAGACCCCGTGGAGGGGGGTTCCATGGCTACACCTTC	CASRPRGGGFHGYTF
TRBV19	many	.	14	TRBJ1-3	TGTGCCAGTATCCCAACCGTGTCTGGAAACACCATATATTTT	CASIPTVSGNTIYF
TRBV3-1	many	.	12	TRBJ1-2	TGTGCCAGCAGCCAAGGAACCTATGGCTACACCTTC	CASSQGTYGYTF
TRBV10-1	many	.	13	TRBJ2-3	TGCGCCAGCATGAAAGCGGACACAGATACGCAGTATTTT	CASMKADTDTQYF
TRBV3-1	many	.	13	TRBJ1-4	TGTGCCAGCAGCCAAGGTCAGGTTTCGAAACTGTTTTTT	CASSQGQVSKLFF
TRBV5-1	few	TRBD2	16	TRBJ2-4	TGCGCCAGCAGCTTGGAGACTAGCGGGGGCAAAAACATTCAGTACTTC	CASSLETSGGKNIQYF
TRBV20-1	many	.	15	TRBJ2-3	TGCAGTGCTAGCCCCCAGAAAAGCGTCACAGATACGCAGTATTTT	CSASPQKSVTDTQYF
TRBV20-1	many	TRBD2	16	TRBJ2-1	TGCAGTGCTAGACGGACTAGCGGGAGGGTATACAATGAGCAGTTCTTC	CSARRTSGRVYNEQFF
TRBV19	.	.	13	TRBJ2-1	TGTGCCAGTAGCCTCCTCTCGGACAATGAGCAGTTCTTC	CASSLLSDNEQFF
TRBV9	many	.	16	TRBJ1-6	TGTGCCAGCAGCGTAGATGGGGGCACCTATAATTCACCCCTCCACTTT	CASSVDGGTYNSPLHF
TRBV30	.	TRBD2	15	TRBJ2-3	TGTGCCTGGAGTGTGAGTAGCGGGACTACAGATACGCAGTATTTT	CAWSVSSGTTDTQYF
TRBV19	many	TRBD1	15	TRBJ2-1	TGTGCCAGTAGTAAGGGCCGGACAGGGGCCGATGAGCAGTTCTTC	CASSKGRTGADEQFF
TRBV3-1	many	.	14	TRBJ1-2	TGTGCCAGCAGCCAAGAGACAGGTTCCTATGGCTACACCTTC	CASSQETGSYGYTF
TRBV18	.	.	19	TRBJ1-4	TGTGCCAGCTCACCTTATCTCTTTTCTCCACCAGCCACTAATGAAAAACTGTTTTTT	CASSPYLFSPPATNEKLFF
TRBV12-3/TRBV12-4	many	.	12	TRBJ1-3	TGTGCCAGCAGATACTCTGGAAACACCATATATTTT	CASRYSGNTIYF
TRBV5-1	few	.	16	TRBJ2-3	TGCGCCAGCAGCTTGGGGGTGGCAATCCGCACAGATACGCAGTATTTT	CASSLGVAIRTDTQYF
TRBV24-1	many	.	13	TRBJ2-2	TGTGCCACCAGTATGCGGAACACCGGGGAGCTGTTTTTT	CATSMRNTGELFF
TRBV9	.	TRBD1	16	TRBJ2-1	TGTGCCAGCAGCGAGGGGGGGACAGGGGCCTACAATGAGCAGTTCTTC	CASSEGGTGAYNEQFF
TRBV10-3	many	.	14	TRBJ2-1	TGTGCCATCAGTGATCGCGGAAGTTACAATGAGCAGTTCTTC	CAISDRGSYNEQFF
TRBV7-9	many	TRBD2	17	TRBJ2-3	TGTGCCAGCAGCGCTTCACCGGGACTAGCGGGAGTGGATACGCAGTATTTT	CASSASPGLAGVDTQYF
TRBV27	.	.	14	TRBJ1-5	TGTGCCAGCAGTTCGATGGATGACAATCAGCCCCAGCATTTT	CASSSMDDNQPQHF
TRBV4-1	many	.	13	TRBJ2-5	TGCGCCAGCAGCCGGGGCCCCGGGGAGACCCAGTACTTC	CASSRGPGETQYF
TRBV6-5	.	.	14	TRBJ1-5	TGTGCCAGCAGTACATACCAAAGCAATCAGCCCCAGCATTTT	CASSTYQSNQPQHF
TRBV11-2	many	.	15	TRBJ2-3	TGTGCCAGCAGCACCTCGGTGGTTCGGGGAGTGAAGCAGTATTTT	CASSTSVVRGVKQYF
TRBV4-1	many	TRBD1	15	TRBJ2-1	TGCGCCAGCAGCCAAGTAGGACAGGATCCCAATGAGCAGTTCTTC	CASSQVGQDPNEQFF
TRBV24-1	many	.	14	TRBJ2-1	TGTGCCACCAGTGAGCCACTATGGTCCGGTGAGCAGTTCTTC	CATSEPLWSGEQFF
TRBV10-3	many	TRBD2	14	TRBJ2-1	TGTGCCATCAGTGTAGCGGGAGGGGGAAATGAGCAGTTCTTC	CAISVAGGGNEQFF
TRBV19	.	TRBD1	20	TRBJ1-1	TGTGCCAGTAGTATCCTAGAAACTTTCCGGGACAGCGAAGGGAGCACTGAAGCTTTCTTT	CASSILETFRDSEGSTEAFF
TRBV7-8	many	.	13	TRBJ1-2	TGTGCCAGCAGCAACGACGGAAACTATGGCTACACCTTC	CASSNDGNYGYTF
TRBV11-1	many	.	16	TRBJ2-3	TGTGCCAGCAGCTTAGGGGCTCATCAAGGAGCAGATACGCAGTATTTT	CASSLGAHQGADTQYF
TRBV12-3/TRBV12-4	many	TRBD2	14	TRBJ2-1	TGTGCCAGCAGTTCGGCGAGGACTAGCGGGCAGCAGTTCTTC	CASSSARTSGQQFF
TRBV6-5	many	.	14	TRBJ1-4	TGTGCCAGCAGCCAGGGTCCTCTTGATGAAAAACTGTTTTTT	CASSQGPLDEKLFF
TRBV6-5	many	.	15	TRBJ1-2	TGTGCCAGCAGTTACACAGGGAAAGCTAACTATGGCTACACCTTC	CASSYTGKANYGYTF
TRBV5-1	many	TRBD2	15	TRBJ2-1	TGCGCCAGCAGCTTGGGAAGCGGGACCAGCAATGAGCAGTTCTTC	CASSLGSGTSNEQFF
TRBV10-3	many	.	16	TRBJ2-3	TGTGCCATCAGTGGTCAGAGGAGCGGGAGCACAGATACGCAGTATTTT	CAISGQRSGSTDTQYF
TRBV5-4	many	.	13	TRBJ2-2	TGTGCCAGCAGCTTGGGGGTCACCGGGGAGCTGTTTTTT	CASSLGVTGELFF
TRBV4-1	.	TRBD2	17	TRBJ2-7	TGCGCCAGCAGCCAAGTGGGGGGTCTAGCGGGGGGGTACGAGCAGTACTTC	CASSQVGGLAGGYEQYF
TRBV4-2	few	.	19	TRBJ2-2	TGTGCCAGCAGCCAAGATCCGCTCCAACCGACCCTCAACACCGGGGAGCTGTTTTTT	CASSQDPLQPTLNTGELFF